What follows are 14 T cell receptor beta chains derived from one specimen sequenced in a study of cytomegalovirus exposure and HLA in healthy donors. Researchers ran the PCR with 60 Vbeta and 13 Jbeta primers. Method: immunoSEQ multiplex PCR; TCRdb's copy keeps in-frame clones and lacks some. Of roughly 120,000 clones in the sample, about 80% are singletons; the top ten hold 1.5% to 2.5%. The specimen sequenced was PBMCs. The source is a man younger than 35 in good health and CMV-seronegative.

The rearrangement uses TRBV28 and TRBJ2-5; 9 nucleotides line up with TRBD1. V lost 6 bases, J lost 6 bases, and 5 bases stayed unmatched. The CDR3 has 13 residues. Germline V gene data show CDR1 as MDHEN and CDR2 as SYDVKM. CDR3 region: CASSLTGGQTQYF. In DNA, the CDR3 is TGTGCCAGCAGCCTGACAGGGGGTCAGACCCAGTACTTC.

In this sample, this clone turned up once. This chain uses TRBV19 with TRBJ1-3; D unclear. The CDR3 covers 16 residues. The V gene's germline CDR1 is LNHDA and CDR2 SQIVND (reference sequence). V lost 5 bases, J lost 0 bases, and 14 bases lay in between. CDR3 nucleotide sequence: TGTGCCAGTAGTGAACAGTTGCAGTCCTCTGGAAACACCATATATTTT. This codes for CASSEQLQSSGNTIYF.

Here the CDR3 reads CASSPLGTGGNEQFF. The CDR3 coding sequence is TGTGCCAGCAGCCCACTCGGGACAGGGGGCAATGAGCAGTTCTTC. The V gene is TRBV9, the J gene TRBJ2-1; TRBD1 aligns across 11 bases. Germline lookup yields CDR1 SGDLS and CDR2 YYNGEE. V shed 4 bases, J shed 6 bases, and the junction held 6 bases outside the gene matches. This CDR3 spans 15 amino acids.

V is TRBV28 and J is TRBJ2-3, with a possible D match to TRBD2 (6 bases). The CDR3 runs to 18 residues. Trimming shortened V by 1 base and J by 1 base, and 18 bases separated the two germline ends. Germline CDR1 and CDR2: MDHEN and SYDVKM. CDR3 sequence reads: CASSLFDFPGGRTDTQYF. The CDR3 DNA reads TGTGCCAGCAGTTTATTTGATTTCCCCGGAGGGCGCACAGATACGCAGTATTTT.

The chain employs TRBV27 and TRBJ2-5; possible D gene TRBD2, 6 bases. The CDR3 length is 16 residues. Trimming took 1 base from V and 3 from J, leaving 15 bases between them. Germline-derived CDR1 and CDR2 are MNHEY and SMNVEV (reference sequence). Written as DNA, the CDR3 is TGTGCCAGCAGTTTATACGGGGGAGGAACTAAAGAGACCCAGTACTTC. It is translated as CASSLYGGGTKETQYF.

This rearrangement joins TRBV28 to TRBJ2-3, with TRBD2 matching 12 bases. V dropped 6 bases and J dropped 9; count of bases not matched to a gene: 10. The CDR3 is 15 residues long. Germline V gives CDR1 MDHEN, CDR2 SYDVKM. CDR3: CASSPGTSGLLTQYF. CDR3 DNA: TGTGCCAGCAGCCCCGGGACTAGCGGGCTCTTAACGCAGTATTTT.

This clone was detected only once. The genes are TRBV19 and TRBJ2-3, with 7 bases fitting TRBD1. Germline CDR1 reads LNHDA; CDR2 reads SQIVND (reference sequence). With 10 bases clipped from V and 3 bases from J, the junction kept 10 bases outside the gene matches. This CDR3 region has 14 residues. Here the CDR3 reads CATRYRGRTDTQYF. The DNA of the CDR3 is TGTGCCACCAGATACAGGGGAAGGACAGATACGCAGTATTTT.

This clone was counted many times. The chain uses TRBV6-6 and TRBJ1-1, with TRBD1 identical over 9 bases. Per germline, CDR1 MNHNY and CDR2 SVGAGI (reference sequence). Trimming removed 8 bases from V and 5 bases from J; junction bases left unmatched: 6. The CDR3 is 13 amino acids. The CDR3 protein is CASQGQGKTEAFF. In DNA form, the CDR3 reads TGTGCCAGCCAAGGACAGGGGAAAACTGAAGCTTTCTTT.

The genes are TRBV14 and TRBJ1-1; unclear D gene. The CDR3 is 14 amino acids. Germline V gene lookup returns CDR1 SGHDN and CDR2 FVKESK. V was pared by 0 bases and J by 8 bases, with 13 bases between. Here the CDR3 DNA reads TGTGCCAGCAGCCAAGAAGTTCTCGGTAGCGAAGCTTTCTTT. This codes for CASSQEVLGSEAFF.

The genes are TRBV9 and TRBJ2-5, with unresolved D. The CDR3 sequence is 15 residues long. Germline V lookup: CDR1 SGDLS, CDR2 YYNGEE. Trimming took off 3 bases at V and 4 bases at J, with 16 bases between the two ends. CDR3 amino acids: CASSAAALRVETQYF. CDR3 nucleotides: TGTGCCAGCAGCGCGGCTGCTCTCCGGGTAGAGACCCAGTACTTC.

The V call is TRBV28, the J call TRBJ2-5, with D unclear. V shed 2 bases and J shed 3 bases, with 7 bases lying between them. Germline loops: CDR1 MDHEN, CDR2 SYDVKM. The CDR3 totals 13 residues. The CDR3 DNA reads TGTGCCAGCAGTTTAGTGGCAAAAGAGACCCAGTACTTC. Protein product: CASSLVAKETQYF. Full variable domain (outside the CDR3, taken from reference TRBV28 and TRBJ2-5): DVKVTQSSRYLVKRTGEKVFLECVQDMDHENMFWYRQDPGLGLRLIYFSYDVKMKEKGDIPEGYSVSREKKERFSLILESASTNQTSMYLCASSLVAKETQYFGPGTRLLVL.

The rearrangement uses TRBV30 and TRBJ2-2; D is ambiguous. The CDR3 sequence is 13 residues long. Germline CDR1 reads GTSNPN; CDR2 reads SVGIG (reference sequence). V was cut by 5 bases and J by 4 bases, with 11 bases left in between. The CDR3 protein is CAWSTEPTGELFF. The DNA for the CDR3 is TGTGCCTGGTCCACAGAACCCACCGGGGAGCTGTTTTTT.

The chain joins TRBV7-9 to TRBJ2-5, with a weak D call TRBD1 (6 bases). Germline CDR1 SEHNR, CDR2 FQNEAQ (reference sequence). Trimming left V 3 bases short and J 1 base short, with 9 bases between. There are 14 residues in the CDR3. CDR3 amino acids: CASSFPTGQETQYF. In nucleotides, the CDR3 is TGTGCCAGCAGCTTCCCGACAGGCCAAGAGACCCAGTACTTC.

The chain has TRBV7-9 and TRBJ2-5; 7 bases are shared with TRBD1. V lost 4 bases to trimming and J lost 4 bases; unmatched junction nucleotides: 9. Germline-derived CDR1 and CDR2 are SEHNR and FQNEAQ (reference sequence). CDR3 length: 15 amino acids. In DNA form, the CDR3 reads TGTGCCAGCAGCTATCAACAGGGGCCTGTAGAGACCCAGTACTTC. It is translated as CASSYQQGPVETQYF.